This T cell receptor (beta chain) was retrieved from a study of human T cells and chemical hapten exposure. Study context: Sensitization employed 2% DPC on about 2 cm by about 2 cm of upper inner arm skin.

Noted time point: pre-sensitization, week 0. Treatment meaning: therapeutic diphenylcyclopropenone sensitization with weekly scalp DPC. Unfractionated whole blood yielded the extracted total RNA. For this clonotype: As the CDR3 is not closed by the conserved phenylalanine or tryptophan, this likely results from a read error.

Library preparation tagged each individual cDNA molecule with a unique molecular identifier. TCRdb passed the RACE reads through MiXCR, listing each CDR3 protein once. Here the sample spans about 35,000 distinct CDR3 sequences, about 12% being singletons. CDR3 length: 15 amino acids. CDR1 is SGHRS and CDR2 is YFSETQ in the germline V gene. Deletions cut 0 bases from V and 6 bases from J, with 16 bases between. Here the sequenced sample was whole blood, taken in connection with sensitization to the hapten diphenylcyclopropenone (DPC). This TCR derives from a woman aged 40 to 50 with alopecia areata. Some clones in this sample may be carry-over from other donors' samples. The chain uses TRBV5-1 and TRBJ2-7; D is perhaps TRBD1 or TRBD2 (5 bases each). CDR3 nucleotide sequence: TGCGCCAGCAGCTTGGAGGGGCTAGCCGCCATCGAGCAGTACTAC. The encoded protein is CASSLEGLAAIEQYY.